This T cell receptor beta chain originates from a study of blood T cell repertoires in COVID-19. Looking at the study overall: The samples span acute and convalescent COVID-19 from the United States, Italy and Spain. T cells, B-cell-depleted T cells, or PBMCs provided the cDNA or gDNA that served as material.

This clone was counted once. Study processing details: Reference gene primer amplification gave estimated nucleated cell counts. The method was immunoSEQ multiplex PCR; TCRdb's version includes in-frame clones alone and lacks a portion of them. The V and J calls and clone size are taken from that table; D and trimming were inferred from the DNA. The repertoire holds 25,000 to 35,000 clones, with 85% to 90% as singletons. J was trimmed by 6 bases and V by 2 bases; bases with no gene match: 3. Germline lookup yields CDR1 SGHTA and CDR2 FQGTGA. This CDR3 comprises 13 residues. Sequences were obtained from peripheral blood. The receptor was isolated from a human donor in a cohort sampled during active COVID-19. This sequence joins TRBV7-3 and TRBJ2-7, with 8 nucleotides matching TRBD1. The chain's CDR3 is CASSLDRGSEQYF. The CDR3 DNA reads as TGTGCCAGCAGCTTAGACAGGGGTTCCGAGCAGTACTTC. Variable domain in full (rest from reference TRBV7-3 and TRBJ2-7): GAGVSQTPSNKVTEKGKYVELRCDPISGHTALYWYRQSLGQGPEFLIYFQGTGAADDSGLPNDRFFAVRPEGSVSTLKIQRTERGDSAVYLCASSLDRGSEQYFGPGTRLTVT.